This T cell receptor beta chain derives from a study of T-cell memory formation after mild COVID-19. The J segment lost 6 bases and the V segment lost 5 bases, leaving 8 bases of the junction unmatched. Looked up from germline, CDR1 is MNHNY and CDR2 is SVGAGI (reference sequence). The CDR3 consists of 15 residues. TCRdb redid the calling of the 5' RACE reads with MiXCR, one entry per CDR3 protein. The data hold 550,000 to 600,000 distinct CDR3 sequences, with roughly a sixth observed a single time. This TCR was recovered from an adult woman who had mild COVID-19 (a few samples of this study predate the infection). Cell type and time point are not known. The genes are TRBV6-6 and TRBJ2-3; TRBD1 aligns across 10 bases. Sequencing was performed on PBMCs or a T cell subset sorted from them (not recorded which). CDR3 in DNA: TGTGCCAGCAGTAACCGGGACAGGGGAATGGATACGCAGTATTTT. Translating it yields CASSNRDRGMDTQYF.